Below, one T cell receptor (beta chain) is given with its context. This clone appeared once. This clone's antigen is unknown. Base qualities are missing; no much larger clone stands one base away. This sample was taken from a study of blood T cell repertoires in COVID-19 (TCRdb year 2020). Turning to the overall study: Samples covering the acute and convalescent phases of COVID-19 were provided by collaborators in the United States, Italy and Spain. A de-identified subject ID, COVID-19 status, age in years and sex were almost always included in the sample metadata. Deeply sampled blood TCRbeta repertoires from subjects exposed to, actively infected with, or recovered from COVID-19 were included in the dataset. The repertoires were released in a freely available public database meant as a resource for research on the immune response to SARS-CoV-2. Where available, HLA class I and class II types were obtained from metadata supplied by the sample provider rather than from assay-based typing. The material from the prospective study consisted of cDNA or gDNA derived from T cells, B-cell-depleted T cells, or PBMCs. The samples were drawn from two sources: the first 160 participants of the ongoing ImmuneRACE study, and approximately 1,300 subjects contributed by 6 global collaborators.

TCRbeta CDR3 regions were amplified from genomic DNA by means of the immunoSEQ Assay, a bias-controlled multiplex PCR. Regarding the original processing steps: The number of nucleated cells in each sample was estimated from the amplification of reference gene primers within the assay. To quantify the absolute abundance of each unique TCRbeta CDR3 rearrangement, sequence reads were collapsed and filtered. For each sample, productive Simpson clonality was calculated as the square root of Simpson's diversity index over productive rearrangements. TCRdb carries this immuneACCESS record with in-frame sequences only. Its versions omit some clonotypes, under half of them owing to an unresolved V gene in the studies checked, with the rest unexplained. Clonal size and the V and J genes are those of that table, whereas D and trimming came from the DNA. This sample lists 170,000 or so clones; about 82% were detected once. The ten largest make up about 7% of the sample.

Study-wide findings and limitations: The amount of clinical and demographic metadata varied by source and participant and was provided uncurated.

The CDR3 covers 16 residues, taking in both the cysteine and the phenylalanine. The kept DNA is CDR3 alone, 48 bases in frame from the first base. Clipping removes 6 bases from V and 3 bases from J, with 11 as the unmatched junction base count. The germline V gene (reference sequence) supplies CDR1 LNHDA and CDR2 SQIVND. The collaborating institutions used their own protocols to collect whole blood in K2EDTA tubes. For TCRbeta analysis, collaborators shipped samples as frozen whole blood, isolated PBMCs, or DNA extracted from either of those sample types. The chain couples TRBV19 to TRBJ1-2, and 9 bases in between align with TRBD1. The TCR was taken from a man in his 70s with active or convalescent COVID-19. Specimen: peripheral blood. The nucleotide sequence reads TGTGCCAGTAGCCCGGCCGGGACAGGGTCTCACTATGGCTACACCTTC. Its coded protein is CASSPAGTGSHYGYTF.